This is a list of T cell receptor beta chains from one sample in a study of CD8 T cells in ankylosing spondylitis. Via MiXCR, TCRdb re-called the 5' RACE reads, giving one row per CDR3 protein. The sample carries about 540,000 distinct CDR3 sequences, about 13% recorded once. The sequencing input was blood, either unsorted or a sorted T cell fraction (not recorded which). Receptors originate from a male donor with ankylosing spondylitis. CDR3s include the opening cysteine and the closing phenylalanine or tryptophan. Fields, in order: J gene, clone size, D gene, V gene, CDR3 DNA, CDR3 protein. The D gene is left open where the match is weak. Size is stated for part of the rows, as once, few or many counts, or as a class when the clone is expanded.

>TRBJ2-5|NA|NA|TRBV7-2
TGTGCCAGCAGCCGGATAGGGTCGGGAGAGACCCAGTACTTC
CASSRIGSGETQYF
>TRBJ2-6|NA|NA|TRBV7-2
TGTGCCAGCAGCTTGGTTGGGGGCTCTGGGGCCAACGTCCTGACTTTC
CASSLVGGSGANVLTF
>TRBJ2-3|NA|NA|TRBV20-1
TGCTGTGCTAGAGGGTGGGGGCTCGCCGGTCTAGATACGCAGTATTTT
CCARGWGLAGLDTQYF
>TRBJ1-2|many|NA|TRBV12-3/TRBV12-4
TGTGCCAGCAGTATGTTAGACTATGGCTACACCTTC
CASSMLDYGYTF
>TRBJ2-1|NA|NA|TRBV7-6
TGTGCCAGCAGCTTAGGGGTAGCGAGAGACAATGAGCAGTTCTTC
CASSLGVARDNEQFF
>TRBJ2-1|many|NA|TRBV24-1
TGTGCCACCTCCTCCTACAATGAGCAGTTCTTC
CATSSYNEQFF
>TRBJ1-1|NA|TRBD1|TRBV5-5
TGTGCCAGCAGCTTGGTATCCTATCACAGGGGGCTCGCCACTGAAGCTTTCTTT
CASSLVSYHRGLATEAFF
>TRBJ2-5|few|TRBD2|TRBV20-1
TGCAGTGGTGGGACTAGCGGGGAAGAGACCCAGTACTTC
CSGGTSGEETQYF
>TRBJ2-1|few|TRBD2|TRBV7-2
TGTGCCAGCAGCTTATATACGGGAGGTGGTGATGAGCAGTTCTTC
CASSLYTGGGDEQFF
>TRBJ2-3|NA|NA|TRBV24-1
TGTGCCACCAGTGATTTGCCCACAGATACGCAGTATTTT
CATSDLPTDTQYF
>TRBJ1-1|NA|NA|TRBV20-1
TGCAGTGCTAGAGATTCGGTGTATACTGAAGCTTTCTTT
CSARDSVYTEAFF
>TRBJ2-2|NA|TRBD2|TRBV20-1
TGCAGTGCGCTGACTAGCGGGTACACCGGGGAGCTGTTTTTT
CSALTSGYTGELFF
>TRBJ2-3|many|TRBD1|TRBV7-2
TGTGCCAGCAGCGGGGGGACAGGGGGGACAGATACGCAGTATTTT
CASSGGTGGTDTQYF
>TRBJ2-3|many|TRBD1|TRBV9
TGTGCCAGCAGCGACAGGGGCGGCACAGATACGCAGTATTTT
CASSDRGGTDTQYF
>TRBJ1-1|NA|NA|TRBV7-8
TGTGCCAGCAGCTTTCGCCTGGGGGCTGAAGCTTTCTTT
CASSFRLGAEAFF
>TRBJ2-1|many|NA|TRBV24-1
TGTGCCACCAGTGATTCCAGGGTAAATGAGCAGTTCTTC
CATSDSRVNEQFF
>TRBJ2-5|many|NA|TRBV29-1
TGCAGCGTTGGAGGCGAGGGACGGAGGTACCAAGAGACCCAGTACTTC
CSVGGEGRRYQETQYF
>TRBJ2-2|NA|NA|TRBV10-3
TGTGCCATCAGTAAGGCGGAACGGACCGGGGAGCTGTTTTTT
CAISKAERTGELFF
>TRBJ2-3|NA|NA|TRBV18
TGTGCCAGCTCACCACCGGTCCAGACAGATACGCAGTATTTT
CASSPPVQTDTQYF
>TRBJ2-5|NA|NA|TRBV28
TGTGCCAGCGCGAGGGAGGTGACCCAGTACTTC
CASAREVTQYF
>TRBJ2-5|few|NA|TRBV6-1
TGTGCCAGCAGTGAAGCGAGGCAGACCCAGTACTTC
CASSEARQTQYF
>TRBJ2-5|few|NA|TRBV30
TGTGCCTGGAGTGTAAGGACGGAGGAGACCCAGTACTTC
CAWSVRTEETQYF
>TRBJ1-3|NA|NA|TRBV3-1
TGTGCCAGCAGCCAACATTTGCGGGCTATGGGAAACACCATATATTTT
CASSQHLRAMGNTIYF
>TRBJ2-5|few|TRBD1|TRBV5-1
TGCGCCAGCAGCTGGGACAGGGGGTTTTTCCAGGAGACCCAGTACTTC
CASSWDRGFFQETQYF
>TRBJ2-2|few|TRBD1|TRBV29-1
TGCAGCGTGCGACAGGGAACAACCGGGGAGCTGTTTTTT
CSVRQGTTGELFF
>TRBJ2-1|few|TRBD1|TRBV24-1
TGTGCCACCAGTGCAACCGGGACAGGGATCTTTCGTGAGCAGTTCTTC
CATSATGTGIFREQFF
>TRBJ2-1|many|NA|TRBV24-1
TGTGCCACCAGTGCCCAAGTGAACAATGAGCAGTTCTTC
CATSAQVNNEQFF
>TRBJ2-1|NA|NA|TRBV24-1
TGTGCCACCAGTGGGCTAGCGACTCTCAATGAGCAGTTCTTC
CATSGLATLNEQFF
>TRBJ1-5|few|NA|TRBV12-3/TRBV12-4
TGTGCCAGCAGTTTAGCCCCCCGTCAGCCCCAGCATTTT
CASSLAPRQPQHF
>TRBJ1-4|NA|TRBD1|TRBV24-1
TGTGCCACCAGTGATTTTCGGGACAGTGAAAAACTGTTTTTT
CATSDFRDSEKLFF
>TRBJ2-3|few|TRBD2|TRBV6-2/TRBV6-3
TGTGCCAGCGGGGATCCCGTGGGAGCGGGAGTTAAAGATACGCAGTATTTT
CASGDPVGAGVKDTQYF
>TRBJ2-3|few|NA|TRBV5-1
TGCGCCAGCAGCTTGGGAATGCTATTCCCAGATACGCAGTATTTT
CASSLGMLFPDTQYF
>TRBJ2-1|NA|TRBD2|TRBV6-2/TRBV6-3
TGTGCCAGCAGTCGACCAGCGGGAGGGAACAATGAGCAGTTCTTC
CASSRPAGGNNEQFF
>TRBJ2-5|many|NA|TRBV11-2
TGTGCCAGCAGCTCCAGGGGAGTGGAGACCCAGTACTTC
CASSSRGVETQYF
>TRBJ1-1|few|TRBD1|TRBV20-1
TGCAGTGCCCCTATGACAGGGACGGACACTGAAGCTTTCTTT
CSAPMTGTDTEAFF
>TRBJ1-5|NA|NA|TRBV27
TGTGCCAGCAGCCGAGGTGGGGGGCGGCAGCCCCAGCATTTT
CASSRGGGRQPQHF
>TRBJ2-3|many|TRBD2|TRBV4-2
TGTGCCAGCAGCCAAGCACTAGCGGGAGGGATCACAGATACGCAGTATTTT
CASSQALAGGITDTQYF
>TRBJ2-7|few|TRBD2|TRBV10-2
TGCGCCAGCAGTGACCCTCTTGAGCTAGCGGGAGGCCTCTATGAGCAGTACTTC
CASSDPLELAGGLYEQYF
>TRBJ1-4|NA|NA|TRBV20-1
TGCAGTGCTAGACCCTCTTTCCCGGGCACGACTGGAACTAATGAAAAACTGTTTTTT
CSARPSFPGTTGTNEKLFF
>TRBJ2-3|NA|NA|TRBV27
TGTGCCAGCAGTCCCCAGGGAAATACGCAGTATTTT
CASSPQGNTQYF
>TRBJ2-3|few|NA|TRBV5-1
TGCGCCAGCAGTCAGGGATCTTCCACAGATACGCAGTATTTT
CASSQGSSTDTQYF
>TRBJ2-3|few|NA|TRBV24-1
TGTGCCACCAGTGCGACTTCTAGCACAGATACGCAGTATTTT
CATSATSSTDTQYF
>TRBJ2-7|few|NA|TRBV20-1
TGCAGTGCCACCAAAGTAGCGTGGAGCTCCTACGAGCAGTACTTC
CSATKVAWSSYEQYF
>TRBJ2-1|NA|NA|TRBV11-1
TGTGCCAGCAGCTCAACCTCACAGGGACGCACCTACAATGAGCAGTTCTTC
CASSSTSQGRTYNEQFF
>TRBJ2-1|NA|NA|TRBV5-1
TGCGCCAGCAGCTTGGCCGAGGGGCGAGAACTATACAATGAGCAGTTCTTC
CASSLAEGRELYNEQFF
>TRBJ2-5|few|TRBD1|TRBV20-1
TGCAGTGCTAACTGGGGGCAGGGGGCTGGGGACCAGTACTTC
CSANWGQGAGDQYF
>TRBJ1-1|few|NA|TRBV12-3/TRBV12-4
TGTGCCAGCAGTTTTTATGGCACTGAAGCTTTCTTT
CASSFYGTEAFF
>TRBJ2-7|NA|NA|TRBV11-2
TGTGCCAGCAGCCTCCTAGGAGTAGGCGCGGGCTCCTACGAGCAGTACTTC
CASSLLGVGAGSYEQYF
>TRBJ2-1|many|NA|TRBV12-3/TRBV12-4
TGTGCCAGCAGACCCTGGGGGGCCAATGAGCAGTTCTTC
CASRPWGANEQFF
>TRBJ2-5|few|NA|TRBV20-1
TGCAGTGCTAGAGATGAGGGAGTAGCGGAGAGGCGGACCCAGTACTTC
CSARDEGVAERRTQYF
>TRBJ2-5|NA|NA|TRBV7-8
TGTGCCAGCAGCCCTTCCCGGATGACTAGACACAACCCTAAAGAGACCCAGTACTTC
CASSPSRMTRHNPKETQYF
>TRBJ2-1|NA|TRBD2|TRBV29-1
TGCAGCGTAGAGGGACTAGGGGCTTACAATGAGCAGTTCTTC
CSVEGLGAYNEQFF
>TRBJ1-2|few|TRBD1|TRBV25-1
TGTGCCAGCAGTCGGGGGGGACAGTATGGCTACACCTTC
CASSRGGQYGYTF
>TRBJ2-1|few|NA|TRBV3-1
TGTGCCAGCAGCCAGGCGAGTGGGAGGCGCCCCTACAATGAGCAGTTCTTC
CASSQASGRRPYNEQFF
>TRBJ2-1|few|NA|TRBV10-3
TGTGCCATCAGTGAGTCGCCGGGGGCTGAGATCTCCGGTGAGCAGTTCTTC
CAISESPGAEISGEQFF